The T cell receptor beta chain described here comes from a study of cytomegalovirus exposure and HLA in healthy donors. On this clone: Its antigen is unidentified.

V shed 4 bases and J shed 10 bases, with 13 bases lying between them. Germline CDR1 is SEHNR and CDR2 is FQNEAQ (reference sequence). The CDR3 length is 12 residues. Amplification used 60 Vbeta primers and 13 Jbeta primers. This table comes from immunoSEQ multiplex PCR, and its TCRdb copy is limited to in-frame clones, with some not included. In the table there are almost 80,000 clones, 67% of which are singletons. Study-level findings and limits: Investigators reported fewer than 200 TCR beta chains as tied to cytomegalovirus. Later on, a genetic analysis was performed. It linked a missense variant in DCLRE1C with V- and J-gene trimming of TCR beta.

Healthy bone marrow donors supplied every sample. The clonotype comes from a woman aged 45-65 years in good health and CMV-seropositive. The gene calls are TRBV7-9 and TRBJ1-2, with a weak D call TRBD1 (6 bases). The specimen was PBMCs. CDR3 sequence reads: CASSSQGSIYTF. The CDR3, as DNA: TGTGCCAGCAGCTCCCAGGGGAGTATCTACACCTTC.